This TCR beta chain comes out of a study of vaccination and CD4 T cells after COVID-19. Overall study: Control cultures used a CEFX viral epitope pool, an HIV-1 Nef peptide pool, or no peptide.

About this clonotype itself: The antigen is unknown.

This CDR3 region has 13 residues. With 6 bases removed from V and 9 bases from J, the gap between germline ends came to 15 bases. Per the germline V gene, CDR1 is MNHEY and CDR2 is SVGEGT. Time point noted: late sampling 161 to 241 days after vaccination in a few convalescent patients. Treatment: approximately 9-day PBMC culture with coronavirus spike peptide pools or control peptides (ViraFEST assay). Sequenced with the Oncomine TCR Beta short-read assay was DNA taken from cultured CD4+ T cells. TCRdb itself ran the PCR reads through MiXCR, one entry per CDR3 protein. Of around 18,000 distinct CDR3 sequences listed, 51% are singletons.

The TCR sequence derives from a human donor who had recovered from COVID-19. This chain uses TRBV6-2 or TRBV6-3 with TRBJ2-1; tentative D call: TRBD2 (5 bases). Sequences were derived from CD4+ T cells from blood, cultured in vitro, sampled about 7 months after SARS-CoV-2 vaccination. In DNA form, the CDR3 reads TGTGCCAGCAGCGATCCGGGCGGGTTTGAGCAGTTCTTC. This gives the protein CASSDPGGFEQFF.